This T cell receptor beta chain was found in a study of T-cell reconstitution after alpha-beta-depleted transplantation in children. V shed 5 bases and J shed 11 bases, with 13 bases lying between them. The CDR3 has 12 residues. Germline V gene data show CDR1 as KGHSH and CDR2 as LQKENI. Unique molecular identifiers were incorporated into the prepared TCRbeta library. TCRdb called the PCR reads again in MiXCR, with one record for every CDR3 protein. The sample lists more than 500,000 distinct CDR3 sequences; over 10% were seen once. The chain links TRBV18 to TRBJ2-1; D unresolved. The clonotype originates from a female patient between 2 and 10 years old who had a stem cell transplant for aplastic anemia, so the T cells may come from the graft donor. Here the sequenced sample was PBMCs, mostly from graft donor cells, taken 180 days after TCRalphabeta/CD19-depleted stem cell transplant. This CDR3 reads CASSDGTYQQFF. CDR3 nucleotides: TGTGCCAGCTCAGACGGTACTTATCAGCAGTTCTTC.